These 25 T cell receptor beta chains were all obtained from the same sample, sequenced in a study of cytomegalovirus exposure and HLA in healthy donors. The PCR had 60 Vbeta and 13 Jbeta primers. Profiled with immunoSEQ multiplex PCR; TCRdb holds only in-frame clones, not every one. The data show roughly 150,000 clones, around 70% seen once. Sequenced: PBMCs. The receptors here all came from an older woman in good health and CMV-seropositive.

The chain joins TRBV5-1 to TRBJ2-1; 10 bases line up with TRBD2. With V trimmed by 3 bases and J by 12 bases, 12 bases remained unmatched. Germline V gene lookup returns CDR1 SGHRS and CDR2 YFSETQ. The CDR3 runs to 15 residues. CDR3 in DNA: TGCGCCAGCAGCTATTCTAGCGGGAGTAGGGGGGGGCAGTTCTTC. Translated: CASSYSSGSRGGQFF. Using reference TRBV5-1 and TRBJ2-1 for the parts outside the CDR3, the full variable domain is KAGVTQTPRYLIKTRGQQVTLSCSPISGHRSVSWYQQTPGQGLQFLFEYFSETQRNKGNFPGRFSGRQFSNSRSEMNVSTLELGDSALYLCASSYSSGSRGGQFFGPGTRLTVL.

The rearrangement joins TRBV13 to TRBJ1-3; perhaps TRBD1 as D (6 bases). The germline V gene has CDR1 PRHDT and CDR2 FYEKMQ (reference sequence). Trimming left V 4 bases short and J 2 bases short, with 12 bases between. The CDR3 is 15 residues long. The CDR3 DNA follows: TGTGCCAGCAGCTCCCCAGGGGTTACTGGAAACACCATATATTTT. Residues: CASSSPGVTGNTIYF. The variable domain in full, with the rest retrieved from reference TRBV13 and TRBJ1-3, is AAGVIQSPRHLIKEKRETATLKCYPIPRHDTVYWYQQGPGQDPQFLISFYEKMQSDKGSIPDRFSAQQFSDYHSELNMSSLELGDSALYFCASSSPGVTGNTIYFGEGSWLTVV.

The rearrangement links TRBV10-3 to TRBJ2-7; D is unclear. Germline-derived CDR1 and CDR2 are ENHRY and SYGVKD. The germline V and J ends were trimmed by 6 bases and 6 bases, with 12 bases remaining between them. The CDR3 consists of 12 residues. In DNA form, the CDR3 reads TGTGCCATCAGCCAAATCCCGGGCGAGCAGTACTTC. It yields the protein CAISQIPGEQYF.

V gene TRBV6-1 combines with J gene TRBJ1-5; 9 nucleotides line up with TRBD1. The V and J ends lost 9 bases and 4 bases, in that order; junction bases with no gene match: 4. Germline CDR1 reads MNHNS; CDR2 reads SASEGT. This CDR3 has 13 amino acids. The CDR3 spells CASLDRGNQPQHF. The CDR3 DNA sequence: TGTGCCAGTCTGGACAGGGGAAATCAGCCCCAGCATTTT.

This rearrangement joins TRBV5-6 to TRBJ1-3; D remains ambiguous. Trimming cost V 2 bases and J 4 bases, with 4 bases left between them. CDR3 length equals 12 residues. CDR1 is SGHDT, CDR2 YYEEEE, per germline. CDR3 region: CASSLQGNTIYF. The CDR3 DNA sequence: TGTGCCAGCAGCTTACAGGGAAACACCATATATTTT.

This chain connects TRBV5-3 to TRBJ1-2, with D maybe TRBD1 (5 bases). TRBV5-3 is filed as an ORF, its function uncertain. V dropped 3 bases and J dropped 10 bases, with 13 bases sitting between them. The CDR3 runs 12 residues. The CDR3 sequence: CARSSRDLDYTF. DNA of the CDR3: TGTGCCAGAAGCTCCAGGGATTTGGACTACACCTTC.

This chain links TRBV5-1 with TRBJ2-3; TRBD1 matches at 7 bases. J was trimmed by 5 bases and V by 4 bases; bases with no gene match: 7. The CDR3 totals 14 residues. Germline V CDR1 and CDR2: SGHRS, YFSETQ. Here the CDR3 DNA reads TGCGCCAGCAGCACGTCACAGGGGTTAGATACGCAGTATTTT. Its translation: CASSTSQGLDTQYF.

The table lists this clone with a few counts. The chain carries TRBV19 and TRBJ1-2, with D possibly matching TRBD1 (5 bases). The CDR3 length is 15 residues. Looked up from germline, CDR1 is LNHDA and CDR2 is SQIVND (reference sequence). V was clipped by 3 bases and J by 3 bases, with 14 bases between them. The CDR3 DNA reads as TGTGCCAGTAGTATGGGGCAGGGAGGATACTATGGCTACACCTTC. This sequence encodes CASSMGQGGYYGYTF.

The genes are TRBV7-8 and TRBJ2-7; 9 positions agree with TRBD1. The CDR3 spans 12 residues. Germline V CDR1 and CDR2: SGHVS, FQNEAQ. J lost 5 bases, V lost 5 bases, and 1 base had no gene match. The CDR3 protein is CASSNRGHEQYF. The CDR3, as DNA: TGTGCCAGCAGCAACAGGGGGCACGAGCAGTACTTC.

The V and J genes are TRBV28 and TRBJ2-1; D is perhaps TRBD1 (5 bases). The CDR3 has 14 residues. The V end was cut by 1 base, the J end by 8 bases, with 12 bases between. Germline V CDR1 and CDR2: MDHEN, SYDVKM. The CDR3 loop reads CASSLLGLTDEQFF. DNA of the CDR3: TGTGCCAGCAGTTTATTGGGGCTAACGGATGAGCAGTTCTTC.

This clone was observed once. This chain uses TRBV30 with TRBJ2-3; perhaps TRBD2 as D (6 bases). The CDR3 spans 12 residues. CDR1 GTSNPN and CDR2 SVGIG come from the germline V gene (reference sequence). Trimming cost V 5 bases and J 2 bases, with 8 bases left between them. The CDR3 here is CAWGTLTDTQYF. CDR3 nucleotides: TGTGCCTGGGGGACTCTCACAGATACGCAGTATTTT.

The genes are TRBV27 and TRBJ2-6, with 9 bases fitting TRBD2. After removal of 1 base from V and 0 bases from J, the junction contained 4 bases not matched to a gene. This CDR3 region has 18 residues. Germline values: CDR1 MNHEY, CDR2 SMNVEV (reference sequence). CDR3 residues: CASSLFGGRASGANVLTF. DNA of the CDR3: TGTGCCAGCAGTTTATTCGGCGGGAGGGCCTCTGGGGCCAACGTCCTGACTTTC.

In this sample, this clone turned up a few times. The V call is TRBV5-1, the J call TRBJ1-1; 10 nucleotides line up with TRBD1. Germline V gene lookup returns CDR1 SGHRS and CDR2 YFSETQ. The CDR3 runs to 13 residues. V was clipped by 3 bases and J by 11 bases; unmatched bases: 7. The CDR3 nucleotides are TGCGCCAGCAGCTACGGGACAGGGGAACAGGCTTTCTTT. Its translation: CASSYGTGEQAFF.

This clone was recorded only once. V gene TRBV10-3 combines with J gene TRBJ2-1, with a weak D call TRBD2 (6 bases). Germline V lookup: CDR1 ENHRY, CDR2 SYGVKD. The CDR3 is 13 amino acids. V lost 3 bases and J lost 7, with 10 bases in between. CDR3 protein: CAISDRLENEQFF. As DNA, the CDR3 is TGTGCCATCAGTGATAGACTAGAGAATGAGCAGTTCTTC.

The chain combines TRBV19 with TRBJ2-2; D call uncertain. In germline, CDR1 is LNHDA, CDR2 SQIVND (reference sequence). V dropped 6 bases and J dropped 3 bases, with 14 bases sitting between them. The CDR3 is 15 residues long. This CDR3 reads CASRMTGWDTGELFF. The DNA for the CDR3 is TGTGCCAGTAGGATGACTGGGTGGGACACCGGGGAGCTGTTTTTT.

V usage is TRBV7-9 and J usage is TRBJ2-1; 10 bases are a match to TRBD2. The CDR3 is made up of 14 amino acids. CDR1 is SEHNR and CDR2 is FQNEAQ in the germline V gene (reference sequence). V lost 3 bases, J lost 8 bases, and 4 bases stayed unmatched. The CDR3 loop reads CASSFSLAGDEQFF. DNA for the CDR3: TGTGCCAGCAGCTTCAGCCTAGCGGGAGATGAGCAGTTCTTC. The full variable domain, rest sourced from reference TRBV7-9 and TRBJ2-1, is DTGVSQNPRHKITKRGQNVTFRCDPISEHNRLYWYRQTLGQGPEFLTYFQNEAQLEKSRLLSDRFSAERPKGSFSTLEIQRTEQGDSAMYLCASSFSLAGDEQFFGPGTRLTVL.

The CDR3 DNA sequence: TGTGCCACCCTAGAAGAGACCCAGTACTTC. The encoded protein is CATLEETQYF. The chain carries TRBV6-1 and TRBJ2-5; D is uncertain. This CDR3 comprises 10 residues. V lost 10 bases and J lost 3, with 6 bases in between. Germline V gene lookup returns CDR1 MNHNS and CDR2 SASEGT.

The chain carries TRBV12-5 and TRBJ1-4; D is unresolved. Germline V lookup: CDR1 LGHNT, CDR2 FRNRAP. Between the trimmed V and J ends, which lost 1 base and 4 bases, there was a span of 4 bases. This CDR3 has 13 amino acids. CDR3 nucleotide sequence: TGTGCTAGTGGTTTGGGGCTTAATGAAAAACTGTTTTTT. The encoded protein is CASGLGLNEKLFF.

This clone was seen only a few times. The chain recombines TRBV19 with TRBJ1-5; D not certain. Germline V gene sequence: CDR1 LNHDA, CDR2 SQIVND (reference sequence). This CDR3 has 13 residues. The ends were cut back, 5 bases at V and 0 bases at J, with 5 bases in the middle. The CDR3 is CASSYGSNQPQHF. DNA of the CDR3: TGTGCCAGTAGTTACGGTAGCAATCAGCCCCAGCATTTT.

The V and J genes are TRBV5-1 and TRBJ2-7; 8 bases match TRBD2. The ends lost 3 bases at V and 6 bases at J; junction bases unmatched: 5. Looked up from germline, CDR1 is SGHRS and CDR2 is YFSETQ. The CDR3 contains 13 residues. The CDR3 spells CASSSALAGEQYF. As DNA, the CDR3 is TGCGCCAGCAGCTCGGCGCTAGCGGGCGAGCAGTACTTC.

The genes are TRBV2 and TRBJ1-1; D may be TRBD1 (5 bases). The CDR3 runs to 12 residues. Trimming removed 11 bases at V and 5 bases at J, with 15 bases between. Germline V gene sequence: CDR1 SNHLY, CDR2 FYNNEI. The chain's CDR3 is CAGSREVTEAFF. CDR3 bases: TGTGCCGGATCCAGGGAAGTGACTGAAGCTTTCTTT.

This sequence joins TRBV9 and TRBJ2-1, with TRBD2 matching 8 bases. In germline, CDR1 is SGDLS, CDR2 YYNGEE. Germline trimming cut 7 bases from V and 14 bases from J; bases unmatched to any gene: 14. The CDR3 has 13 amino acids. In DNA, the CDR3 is TGTGCCAGCCAACCGACAAACGGGAGGGCCAAGTTCTTC. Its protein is CASQPTNGRAKFF. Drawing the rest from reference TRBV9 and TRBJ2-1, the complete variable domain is DSGVTQTPKHLITATGQRVTLRCSPRSGDLSVYWYQQSLDQGLQFLIQYYNGEERAKGNILERFSAQQFPDLHSELNLSSLELGDSALYFCASQPTNGRAKFFGPGTRLTVL.

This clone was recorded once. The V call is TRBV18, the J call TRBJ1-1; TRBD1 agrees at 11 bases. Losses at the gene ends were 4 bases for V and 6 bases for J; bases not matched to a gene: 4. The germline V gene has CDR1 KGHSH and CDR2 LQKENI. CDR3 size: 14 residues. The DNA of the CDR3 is TGTGCCAGCTCACTAGGACAGGGGGCGGCTGAAGCTTTCTTT. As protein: CASSLGQGAAEAFF.

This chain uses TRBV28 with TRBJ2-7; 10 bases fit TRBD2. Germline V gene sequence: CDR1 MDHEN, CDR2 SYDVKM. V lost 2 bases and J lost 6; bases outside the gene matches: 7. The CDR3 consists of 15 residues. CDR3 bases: TGTGCCAGCAGTTTAGCGGCTAGCGGGAGAGGCGAGCAGTACTTC. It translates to CASSLAASGRGEQYF.

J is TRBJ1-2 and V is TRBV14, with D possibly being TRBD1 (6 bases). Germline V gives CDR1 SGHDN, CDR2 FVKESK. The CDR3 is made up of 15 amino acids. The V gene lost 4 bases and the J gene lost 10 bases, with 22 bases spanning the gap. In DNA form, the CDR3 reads TGTGCCAGCAGCCCTCACACGACCGGACAGAGCTACTACACCTTC. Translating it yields CASSPHTTGQSYYTF.